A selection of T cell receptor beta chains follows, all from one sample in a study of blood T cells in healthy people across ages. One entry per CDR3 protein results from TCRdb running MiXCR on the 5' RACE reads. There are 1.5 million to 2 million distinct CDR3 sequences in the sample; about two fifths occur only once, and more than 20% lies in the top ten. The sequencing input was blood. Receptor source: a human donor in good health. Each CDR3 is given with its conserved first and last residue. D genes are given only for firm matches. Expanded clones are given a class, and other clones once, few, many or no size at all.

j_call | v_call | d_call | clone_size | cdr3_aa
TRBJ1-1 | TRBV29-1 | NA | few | CSVERGWDETEAFF
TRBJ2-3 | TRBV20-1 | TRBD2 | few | CSASLGLAGVNTQYF
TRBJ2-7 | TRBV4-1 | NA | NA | CASSPFGQYEQYF
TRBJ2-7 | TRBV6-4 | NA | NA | CASSDSTGTLVYSYEQYF
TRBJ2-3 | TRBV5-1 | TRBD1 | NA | CASSLVGTGLSTDTQYF
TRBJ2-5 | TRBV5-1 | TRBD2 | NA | CASSSGLAGPTPQETQYF
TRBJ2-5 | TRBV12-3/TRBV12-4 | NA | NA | CASSFRGATTPETQYF
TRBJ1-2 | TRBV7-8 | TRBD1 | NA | CASSPGQGGSGYTF
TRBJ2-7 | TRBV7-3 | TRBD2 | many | CASSLQAGPSYEQYF
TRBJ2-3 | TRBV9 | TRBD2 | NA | CASSGFGGERDTQYF
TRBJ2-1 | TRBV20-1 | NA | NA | CSALQGRSYNEQFF
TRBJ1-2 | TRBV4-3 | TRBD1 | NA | CASSQIGTAGYTF
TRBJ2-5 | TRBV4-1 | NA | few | CASSLTKIGGEETQYF
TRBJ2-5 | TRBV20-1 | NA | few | CSARDATDYQETQYF
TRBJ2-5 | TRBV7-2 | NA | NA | CASRPQGGLRETQYF
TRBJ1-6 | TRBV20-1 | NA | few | CSALPNPGTPENSPLHF
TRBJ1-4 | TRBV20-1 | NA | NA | CSARGEVEKLFF
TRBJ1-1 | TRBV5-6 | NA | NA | CASSRKLSLNTEAFF
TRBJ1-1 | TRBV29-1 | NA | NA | CSAGGGHTEAFF
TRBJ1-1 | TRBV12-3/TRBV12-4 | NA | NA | CASSFFNTEAFF
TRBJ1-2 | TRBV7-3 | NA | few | CASSLDMSQSDGYTF
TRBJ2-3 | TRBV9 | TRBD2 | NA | CASSVPAGVSDMQYF
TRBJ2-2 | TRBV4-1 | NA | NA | CASSPGDGSLRGELFF
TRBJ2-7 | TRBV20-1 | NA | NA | CSVTRDGSYEQYF
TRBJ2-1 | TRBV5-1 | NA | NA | CASSRVGQRVYNEQFF
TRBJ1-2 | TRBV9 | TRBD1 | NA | CASSEQGLGYGYTF
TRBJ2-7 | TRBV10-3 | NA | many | CAISSGTETYEQYF
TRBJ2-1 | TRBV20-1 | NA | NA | CSARQLASSHFSNEQFF
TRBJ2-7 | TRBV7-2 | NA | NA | CASSPRDGTYEQYF
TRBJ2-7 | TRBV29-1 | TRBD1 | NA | CSVADRGEQYF
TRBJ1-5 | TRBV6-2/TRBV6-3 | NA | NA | CASRWAAYSNQPQHF
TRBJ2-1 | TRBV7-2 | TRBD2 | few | CASSFIVVGAGNHEQFF
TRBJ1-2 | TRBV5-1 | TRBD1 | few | CASSTGQGHGYTF
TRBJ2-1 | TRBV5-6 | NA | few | CASSPDLAGHNEQFF
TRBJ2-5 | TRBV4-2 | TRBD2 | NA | CASSQDMGTSKETQYF
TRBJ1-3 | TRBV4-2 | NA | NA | CASSQQVSSGNTIYF
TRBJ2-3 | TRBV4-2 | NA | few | CASSQHRLNTQYF
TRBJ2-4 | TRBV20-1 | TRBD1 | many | CSAWTGDENIQYF
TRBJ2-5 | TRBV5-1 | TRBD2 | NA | CASSRGSGGGETQYF
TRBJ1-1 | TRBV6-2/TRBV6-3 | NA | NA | CASSYRGVDTEAFF
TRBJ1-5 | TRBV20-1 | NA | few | CSASSPGDQPQHF
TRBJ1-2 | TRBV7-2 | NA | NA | CASSLNRRYYGYTF
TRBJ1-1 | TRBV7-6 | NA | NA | CAVRGADEGTEAFF
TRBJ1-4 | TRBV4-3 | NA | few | CASSQERTNEKLFF
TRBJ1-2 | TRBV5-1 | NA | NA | CASTQGEDYGYTF
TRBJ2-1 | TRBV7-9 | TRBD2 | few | CASSNPGPAGGRRADNEQFF
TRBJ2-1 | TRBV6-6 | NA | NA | CAGKISGAYNEQFF
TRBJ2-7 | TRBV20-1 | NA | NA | CSARDLDSYEQYF
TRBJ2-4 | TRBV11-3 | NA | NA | CASSLGGVIRASDEQYF
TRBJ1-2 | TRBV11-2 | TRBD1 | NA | CASSLLGTGTGYTF
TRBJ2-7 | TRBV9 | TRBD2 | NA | CASSSNLAGGPDEQYF